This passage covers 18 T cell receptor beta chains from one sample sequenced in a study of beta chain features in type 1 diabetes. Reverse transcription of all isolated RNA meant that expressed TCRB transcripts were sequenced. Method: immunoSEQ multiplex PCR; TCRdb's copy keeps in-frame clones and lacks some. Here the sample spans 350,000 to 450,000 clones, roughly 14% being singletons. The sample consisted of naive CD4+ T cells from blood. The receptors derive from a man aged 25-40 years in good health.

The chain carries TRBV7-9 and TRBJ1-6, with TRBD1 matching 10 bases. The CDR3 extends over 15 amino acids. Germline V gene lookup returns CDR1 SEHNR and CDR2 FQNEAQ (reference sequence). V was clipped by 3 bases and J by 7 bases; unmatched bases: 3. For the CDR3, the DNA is TGTGCCAGCAGCTTCCCGGGACAGGGGAATTCACCCCTCCACTTT. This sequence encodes CASSFPGQGNSPLHF.

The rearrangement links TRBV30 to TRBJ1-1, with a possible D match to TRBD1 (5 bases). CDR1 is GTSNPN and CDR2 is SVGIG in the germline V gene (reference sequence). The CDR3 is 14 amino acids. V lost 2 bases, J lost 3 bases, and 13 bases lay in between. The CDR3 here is CAWSSRGGDTEAFF. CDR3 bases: TGTGCCTGGAGTTCTCGCGGGGGAGACACTGAAGCTTTCTTT.

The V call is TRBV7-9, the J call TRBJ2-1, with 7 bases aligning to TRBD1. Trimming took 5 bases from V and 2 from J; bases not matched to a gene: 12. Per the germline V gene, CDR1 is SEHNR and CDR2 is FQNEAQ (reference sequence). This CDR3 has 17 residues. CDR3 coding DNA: TGTGCCAGCAGCCGGCCAAGGCTAGGACAGGCCTACAATGAGCAGTTCTTC. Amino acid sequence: CASSRPRLGQAYNEQFF.

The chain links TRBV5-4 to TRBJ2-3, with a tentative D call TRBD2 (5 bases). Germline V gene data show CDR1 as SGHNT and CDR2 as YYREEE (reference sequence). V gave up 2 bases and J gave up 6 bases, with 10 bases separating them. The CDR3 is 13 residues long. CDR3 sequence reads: CASSLTSRDTQYF. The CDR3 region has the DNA TGTGCCAGCAGCTTAACTAGTAGGGATACGCAGTATTTT.

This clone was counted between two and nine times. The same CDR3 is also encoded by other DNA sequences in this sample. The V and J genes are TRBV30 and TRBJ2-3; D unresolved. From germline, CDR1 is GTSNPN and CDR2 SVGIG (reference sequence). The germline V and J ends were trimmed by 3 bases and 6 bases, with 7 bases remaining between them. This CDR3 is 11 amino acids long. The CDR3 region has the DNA TGTGCCTGGAGCGGATCGGATACGCAGTATTTT. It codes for CAWSGSDTQYF.

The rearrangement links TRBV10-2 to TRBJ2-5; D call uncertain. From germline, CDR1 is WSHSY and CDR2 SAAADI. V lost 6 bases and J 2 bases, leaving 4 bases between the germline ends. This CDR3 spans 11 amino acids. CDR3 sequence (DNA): TGCGCCAGCAGCGGACAAGAGACCCAGTACTTC. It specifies CASSGQETQYF.

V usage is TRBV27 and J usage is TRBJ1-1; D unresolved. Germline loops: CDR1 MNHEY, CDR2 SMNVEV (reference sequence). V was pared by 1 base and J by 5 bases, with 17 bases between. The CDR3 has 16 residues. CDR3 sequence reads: CASSLYTPGGGTEAFF. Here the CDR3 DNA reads TGTGCCAGCAGTTTATATACCCCTGGAGGAGGTACTGAAGCTTTCTTT.

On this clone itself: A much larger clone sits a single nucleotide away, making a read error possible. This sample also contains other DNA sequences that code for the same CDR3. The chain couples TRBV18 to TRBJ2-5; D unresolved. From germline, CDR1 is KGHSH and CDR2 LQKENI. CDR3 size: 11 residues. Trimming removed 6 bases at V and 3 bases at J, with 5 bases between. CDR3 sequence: CASSPKETQYF. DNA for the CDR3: TGTGCCAGCTCTCCTAAAGAGACCCAGTACTTC.

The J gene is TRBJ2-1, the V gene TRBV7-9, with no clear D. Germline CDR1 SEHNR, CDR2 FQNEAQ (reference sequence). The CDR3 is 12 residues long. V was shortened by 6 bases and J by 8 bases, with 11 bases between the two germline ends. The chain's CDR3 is CASRLYKDEQFF. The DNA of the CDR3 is TGTGCCAGCAGATTATACAAGGATGAGCAGTTCTTC.

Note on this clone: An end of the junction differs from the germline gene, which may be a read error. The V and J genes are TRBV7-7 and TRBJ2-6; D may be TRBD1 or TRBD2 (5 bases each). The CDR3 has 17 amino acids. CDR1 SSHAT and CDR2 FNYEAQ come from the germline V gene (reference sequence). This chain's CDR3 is CASSAGLGRGGANVLTF. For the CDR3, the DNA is TGTGCTAGCAGCGCCGGGCTGGGACGCGGGGGGGCCAACGTCCTGACTTTC.

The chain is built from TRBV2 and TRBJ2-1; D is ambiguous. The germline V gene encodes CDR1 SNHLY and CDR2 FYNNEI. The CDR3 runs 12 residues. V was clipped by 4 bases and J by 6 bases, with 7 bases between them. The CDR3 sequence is CASSVGLNEQFF. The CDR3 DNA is TGTGCCAGCAGTGTGGGCCTCAATGAGCAGTTCTTC.

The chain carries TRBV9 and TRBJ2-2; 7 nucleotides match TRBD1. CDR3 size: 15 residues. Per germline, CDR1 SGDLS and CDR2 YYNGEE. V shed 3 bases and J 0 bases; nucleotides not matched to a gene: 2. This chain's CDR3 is CASSDRGPNTGELFF. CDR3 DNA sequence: TGTGCCAGCAGCGACAGGGGTCCGAACACCGGGGAGCTGTTTTTT. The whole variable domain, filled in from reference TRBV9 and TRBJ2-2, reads DSGVTQTPKHLITATGQRVTLRCSPRSGDLSVYWYQQSLDQGLQFLIQYYNGEERAKGNILERFSAQQFPDLHSELNLSSLELGDSALYFCASSDRGPNTGELFFGEGSRLTVL.

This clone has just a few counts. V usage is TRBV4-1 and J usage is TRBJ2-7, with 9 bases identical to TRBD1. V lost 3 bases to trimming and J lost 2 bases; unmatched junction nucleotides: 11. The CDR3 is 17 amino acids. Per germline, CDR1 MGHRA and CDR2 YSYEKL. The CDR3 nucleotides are TGCGCCAGCAGCCATATTTTCCGGGACAGGGCCACCTACGAGCAGTACTTC. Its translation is CASSHIFRDRATYEQYF.

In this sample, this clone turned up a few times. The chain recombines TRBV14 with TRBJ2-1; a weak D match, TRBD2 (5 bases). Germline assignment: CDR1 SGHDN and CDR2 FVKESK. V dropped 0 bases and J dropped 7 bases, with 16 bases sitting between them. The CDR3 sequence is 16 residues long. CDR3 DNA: TGTGCCAGCAGCCAAGATTATGTGGGATCGGGGAATGAGCAGTTCTTC. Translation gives CASSQDYVGSGNEQFF. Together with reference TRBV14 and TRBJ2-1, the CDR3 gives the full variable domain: EAGVTQFPSHSVIEKGQTVTLRCDPISGHDNLYWYRRVMGKEIKFLLHFVKESKQDESGMPNNRFLAERTGGTYSTLKVQPAELEDSGVYFCASSQDYVGSGNEQFFGPGTRLTVL.

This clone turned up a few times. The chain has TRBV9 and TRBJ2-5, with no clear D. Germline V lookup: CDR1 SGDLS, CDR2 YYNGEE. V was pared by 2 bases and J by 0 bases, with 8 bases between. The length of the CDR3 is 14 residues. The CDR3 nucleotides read TGTGCCAGCAGCGTGGGTCAGTACCAAGAGACCCAGTACTTC. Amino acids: CASSVGQYQETQYF.

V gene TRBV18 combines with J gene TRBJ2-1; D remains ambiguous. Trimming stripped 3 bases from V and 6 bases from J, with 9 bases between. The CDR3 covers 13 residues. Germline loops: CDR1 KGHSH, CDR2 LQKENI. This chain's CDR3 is CASSPQLGNEQFF. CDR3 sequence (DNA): TGTGCCAGCTCACCGCAATTGGGCAATGAGCAGTTCTTC.

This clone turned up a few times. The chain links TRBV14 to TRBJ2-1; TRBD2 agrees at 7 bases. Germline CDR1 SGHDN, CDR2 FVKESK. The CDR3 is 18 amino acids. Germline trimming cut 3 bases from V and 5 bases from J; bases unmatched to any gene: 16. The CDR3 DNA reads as TGTGCCAGCAGCCATCAAAGTCTGAGAGCGGGACCAAACAATGAGCAGTTCTTC. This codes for CASSHQSLRAGPNNEQFF. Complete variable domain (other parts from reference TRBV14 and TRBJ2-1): EAGVTQFPSHSVIEKGQTVTLRCDPISGHDNLYWYRRVMGKEIKFLLHFVKESKQDESGMPNNRFLAERTGGTYSTLKVQPAELEDSGVYFCASSHQSLRAGPNNEQFFGPGTRLTVL.

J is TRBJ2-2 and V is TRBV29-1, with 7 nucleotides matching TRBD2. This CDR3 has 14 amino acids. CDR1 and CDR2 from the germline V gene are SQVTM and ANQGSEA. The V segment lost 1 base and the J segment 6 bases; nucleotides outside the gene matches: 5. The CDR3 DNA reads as TGCAGCGTTGAAGGGCGGGAGAGGGCCGGGGAGCTGTTTTTT. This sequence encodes CSVEGRERAGELFF.